Listed below are T cell receptor beta chains from one sample, sequenced in a study of T-cell memory formation after mild COVID-19. TCRdb reprocessed the 5' RACE reads via MiXCR and lists one record per CDR3 protein. The sample yields roughly 200,000 distinct CDR3 sequences, about a sixth seen once. The sample comprised PBMCs or a T cell subset sorted from them (not recorded which). The receptors were sampled from an adult woman who had mild COVID-19 (a few samples of this study predate the infection). Cell type and time point are not known. Both conserved end residues are part of each CDR3. D genes are given only for firm matches. Where a row states a size, it is once, few, many or the class of an expanded clone; other rows omit it.

clone_size: many
v_call: TRBV5-1
j_call: TRBJ2-3
d_call: -
cdr3_aa: CASSLAVGGTSTDTQYF
cdr3_nt: TGCGCCAGCAGCTTGGCCGTGGGAGGGACAAGCACAGATACGCAGTATTTT

clone_size: many
v_call: TRBV7-9
j_call: TRBJ1-1
d_call: TRBD1
cdr3_aa: CASRSRQGATEAFF
cdr3_nt: TGTGCCAGCAGATCTAGACAGGGGGCAACTGAAGCTTTCTTT

clone_size: many
v_call: TRBV6-2/TRBV6-3
j_call: TRBJ2-3
d_call: TRBD2
cdr3_aa: CASTTTGTSGAQYF
cdr3_nt: TGTGCCAGCACCACCACCGGGACTAGCGGGGCGCAGTATTTT

clone_size: few
v_call: TRBV5-5
j_call: TRBJ1-1
d_call: -
cdr3_aa: CASSLQPQPNTEAFF
cdr3_nt: TGTGCCAGCAGCTTACAACCCCAACCGAACACTGAAGCTTTCTTT

clone_size: -
v_call: TRBV20-1
j_call: TRBJ2-7
d_call: -
cdr3_aa: CSARGSHLWDEQYF
cdr3_nt: TGCAGTGCTAGAGGGTCCCACCTGTGGGACGAGCAGTACTTC

clone_size: few
v_call: TRBV29-1
j_call: TRBJ2-5
d_call: TRBD2
cdr3_aa: CSCSGASGRLARETQYF
cdr3_nt: TGCAGTTGTTCCGGGGCTAGCGGGAGGTTGGCTCGGGAGACCCAGTACTTC

clone_size: -
v_call: TRBV29-1
j_call: TRBJ2-2
d_call: -
cdr3_aa: CSVRRASRTGELFF
cdr3_nt: TGCAGCGTTCGCAGGGCCTCCCGCACCGGGGAGCTGTTTTTT

clone_size: -
v_call: TRBV6-2/TRBV6-3
j_call: TRBJ2-7
d_call: TRBD1
cdr3_aa: CASSWTGGYEQYF
cdr3_nt: TGTGCCAGCAGTTGGACAGGGGGCTACGAGCAGTACTTC

clone_size: -
v_call: TRBV7-9
j_call: TRBJ1-2
d_call: -
cdr3_aa: CASSLAGKEVDGYTF
cdr3_nt: TGTGCCAGCAGCTTAGCAGGAAAGGAGGTGGATGGCTACACCTTC

clone_size: few
v_call: TRBV5-1
j_call: TRBJ2-5
d_call: -
cdr3_aa: CASSLAGKEEETQYF
cdr3_nt: TGCGCCAGCAGCTTGGCCGGGAAAGAAGAAGAGACCCAGTACTTC

clone_size: few
v_call: TRBV3-1
j_call: TRBJ1-6
d_call: -
cdr3_aa: CASSQDGEGYSPLHF
cdr3_nt: TGTGCCAGCAGCCAAGATGGTGAGGGTTACTCACCCCTCCACTTT

clone_size: -
v_call: TRBV7-3
j_call: TRBJ2-1
d_call: -
cdr3_aa: CASSYRQPEQFF
cdr3_nt: TGTGCCAGCAGCTATCGACAGCCTGAGCAGTTCTTC

clone_size: -
v_call: TRBV2
j_call: TRBJ2-2
d_call: -
cdr3_aa: CASSVGSNTGELFF
cdr3_nt: TGTGCCAGCAGTGTGGGTAGCAACACCGGGGAGCTGTTTTTT

clone_size: few
v_call: TRBV12-3/TRBV12-4
j_call: TRBJ1-2
d_call: TRBD1
cdr3_aa: CASSRSGTGGSGYTF
cdr3_nt: TGTGCCAGCAGCAGAAGCGGGACAGGTGGCTCTGGCTACACCTTC

clone_size: -
v_call: TRBV4-3
j_call: TRBJ2-7
d_call: TRBD2
cdr3_aa: CASSQGGTSGDYEQYF
cdr3_nt: TGCGCCAGCAGCCAAGGAGGGACTAGCGGTGACTACGAGCAGTACTTC

clone_size: few
v_call: TRBV5-4
j_call: TRBJ2-1
d_call: TRBD2
cdr3_aa: CASSLAQTSGGHNEQFF
cdr3_nt: TGTGCCAGCAGCTTGGCCCAAACTAGCGGAGGACACAATGAGCAGTTCTTC

clone_size: few
v_call: TRBV5-1
j_call: TRBJ1-2
d_call: -
cdr3_aa: CASSSEARYYGYTF
cdr3_nt: TGCGCCAGCAGCTCCGAGGCAAGGTACTATGGCTACACCTTC

clone_size: -
v_call: TRBV5-1
j_call: TRBJ1-2
d_call: TRBD1
cdr3_aa: CASSAGQNNYGYTF
cdr3_nt: TGCGCCAGCAGCGCGGGACAGAACAACTATGGCTACACCTTC

clone_size: few
v_call: TRBV18
j_call: TRBJ1-1
d_call: -
cdr3_aa: CASSPDANTEAFF
cdr3_nt: TGTGCCAGCTCACCGGACGCGAACACTGAAGCTTTCTTT

clone_size: -
v_call: TRBV4-1
j_call: TRBJ1-5
d_call: -
cdr3_aa: CASSPGRGDSNQPQHF
cdr3_nt: TGCGCCAGCAGCCCTGGGAGGGGGGATAGCAATCAGCCCCAGCATTTT

clone_size: -
v_call: TRBV4-2
j_call: TRBJ2-5
d_call: TRBD2
cdr3_aa: CASSQELAGGSETQYF
cdr3_nt: TGTGCCAGCAGCCAGGAGCTAGCGGGGGGGAGTGAGACCCAGTACTTC

clone_size: -
v_call: TRBV7-8
j_call: TRBJ2-1
d_call: -
cdr3_aa: CASSLGTSNNEQFF
cdr3_nt: TGTGCCAGCAGCTTAGGGACTTCCAACAATGAGCAGTTCTTC

clone_size: -
v_call: TRBV12-3/TRBV12-4
j_call: TRBJ1-1
d_call: -
cdr3_aa: CASSTRGTGEAFF
cdr3_nt: TGTGCCAGCAGTACCAGGGGAACAGGTGAAGCTTTCTTT

clone_size: few
v_call: TRBV12-3/TRBV12-4
j_call: TRBJ2-2
d_call: -
cdr3_aa: CASMERSTGELFF
cdr3_nt: TGTGCCAGCATGGAAAGGTCCACCGGGGAGCTGTTTTTT

clone_size: -
v_call: TRBV19
j_call: TRBJ2-2
d_call: TRBD2
cdr3_aa: CASSVGLNTGELFF
cdr3_nt: TGTGCCAGTAGTGTGGGACTAAACACCGGGGAGCTGTTTTTT

clone_size: -
v_call: TRBV24-1
j_call: TRBJ2-2
d_call: TRBD2
cdr3_aa: CATSDELAGELFF
cdr3_nt: TGTGCCACCAGTGATGAATTAGCGGGAGAGCTGTTTTTT

clone_size: few
v_call: TRBV9
j_call: TRBJ2-1
d_call: TRBD1
cdr3_aa: CASSSLRGPPMQFF
cdr3_nt: TGTGCCAGCAGCTCCCTCAGGGGGCCCCCAATGCAGTTCTTC

clone_size: -
v_call: TRBV6-2/TRBV6-3
j_call: TRBJ2-3
d_call: TRBD2
cdr3_aa: CASRKVAGEGDTQYF
cdr3_nt: TGTGCCAGCAGGAAAGTGGCGGGAGAGGGAGATACGCAGTATTTT